This T cell receptor (beta chain) was sequenced for a study of cytomegalovirus exposure and HLA in healthy donors. Study-wide background: Some 180 million T cells yielded 117 million unique TCR beta sequences in earlier analysis.

This clone came up a few times. This CDR3 region has 13 residues. V lost 2 bases to trimming and J lost 6 bases, with 8 bases between them. Germline V gene data show CDR1 as MDHEN and CDR2 as SYDVKM. While unrecorded immune exposures were likely, the donors were nominally healthy when sampled. A multiplex PCR was run with 60 Vbeta primers and 13 Jbeta primers. Using immunoSEQ multiplex PCR, the repertoire was profiled, and TCRdb retains in-frame clones only, with some absent. The sample lists about 130,000 clones; 17% were seen once. J is TRBJ1-5 and V is TRBV28; no firm D call. Sequencing was carried out using PBMCs. The sequence came from a female donor in good health and CMV-seropositive. The CDR3 DNA sequence: TGTGCCAGCAGTTTACGGGGAGGTCAGCCCCAGCATTTT. Amino acid sequence: CASSLRGGQPQHF.